These 29 T cell receptor beta chains were sequenced from one sample in a study of blood T cell repertoires in COVID-19. Sequencing was performed with immunoSEQ multiplex PCR; in TCRdb, only in-frame clones are kept and a portion is missing. The sample records a few hundred thousand clones, approximately 83% being singletons. Sequencing input: PBMCs or T cells enriched from blood (not recorded which). These receptors came from a man aged 25 to 40 who had recovered from COVID-19.

This clone was picked up one time. V and J are TRBV3-1 (or the pseudogene TRBV3-2) and TRBJ2-7; 7 bases align to TRBD1. J lost 3 bases, V lost 1 base, and 9 bases had no gene match. The CDR3 has 16 residues. Per the germline V gene, CDR1 is LGHDT and CDR2 is YNNKEL (reference sequence). The CDR3 loop reads CASSQGFRTGGYEQYF. The DNA of the CDR3 is TGTGCCAGCAGCCAAGGTTTTCGGACAGGAGGCTACGAGCAGTACTTC.

The CDR3 is CASSLRGDTQYF. DNA for the CDR3: TGTGCCAGCAGCTTACGAGGGGATACGCAGTATTTT. The chain couples TRBV13 to TRBJ2-3, with D tentatively TRBD2 (5 bases). This CDR3 region has 12 residues. Germline assignment: CDR1 PRHDT and CDR2 FYEKMQ (reference sequence). V was trimmed by 2 bases and J by 6 bases, leaving 6 bases between them.

The chain carries TRBV4-1 and TRBJ2-3, with 7 nucleotides matching TRBD1. The CDR3 runs 15 residues. With 1 base clipped from V and 0 bases from J, the junction kept 1 base outside the gene matches. Germline lookup yields CDR1 MGHRA and CDR2 YSYEKL. Written as DNA, the CDR3 is TGCGCCAGCAGCCAAGGACAGGGAAGCACAGATACGCAGTATTTT. As protein: CASSQGQGSTDTQYF.

The chain uses TRBV7-9 and TRBJ1-1; TRBD1 agrees at 9 bases. V trimming: 2 bases; J trimming: 7 bases; junction bases outside the gene matches: 5. Germline CDR1 is SEHNR and CDR2 is FQNEAQ (reference sequence). This CDR3 contains 14 residues. The CDR3: CASSLRRQGVEAFF. The CDR3, as DNA: TGTGCCAGCAGCTTACGCCGACAGGGGGTTGAAGCTTTCTTT.

The chain uses TRBV5-6 and TRBJ2-4; the D gene is possibly TRBD1 (5 bases). V lost 0 bases and J 4 bases, leaving 14 bases between the germline ends. The CDR3 spans 16 residues. Germline V gene data show CDR1 as SGHDT and CDR2 as YYEEEE. The CDR3 DNA is TGTGCCAGCAGCTTGGCGGAGCAGGGTGGGAAAAACATTCAGTACTTC. It yields the protein CASSLAEQGGKNIQYF.

This chain links TRBV7-9 with TRBJ1-6; D is possibly TRBD1 (6 bases). Germline CDR1 reads SEHNR; CDR2 reads FQNEAQ (reference sequence). V gave up 5 bases and J gave up 9 bases, with 20 bases separating them. CDR3 length: 16 amino acids. The CDR3: CASSQPVQGLSSPLHF. The CDR3, as DNA: TGTGCCAGCAGCCAGCCCGTACAGGGTCTGAGTTCACCCCTCCACTTT.

V gene TRBV21-1 combines with J gene TRBJ1-2; TRBD1, the D gene given by the table, was not confirmed from the DNA. TRBV21-1 is a documented pseudogene. The CDR3 sequence is 16 residues long. The DNA for the CDR3 is TGTGCCAGCAGCACCGGGACAGGGGTCCGGAACTATGGCTACACCTTC. Translating it yields CASSTGTGVRNYGYTF.

This chain uses TRBV2 with TRBJ1-4, with a weak D call TRBD1 (5 bases). This CDR3 has 12 amino acids. CDR1 is SNHLY, CDR2 FYNNEI, per germline. V lost 6 bases to trimming and J lost 6 bases, with 8 bases between them. The CDR3 nucleotides read TGTGCCAGCAGACAGGAAGATGAAAAACTGTTTTTT. Its translation is CASRQEDEKLFF. Full variable domain (outside the CDR3, taken from reference TRBV2 and TRBJ1-4): EPEVTQTPSHQVTQMGQEVILRCVPISNHLYFYWYRQILGQKVEFLVSFYNNEISEKSEIFDDQFSVERPDGSNFTLKIRSTKLEDSAMYFCASRQEDEKLFFGSGTQLSVL.

The rearrangement links TRBV3-1 (or the pseudogene TRBV3-2) to TRBJ1-3; D gene unclear. The CDR3 covers 17 residues. Germline lookup yields CDR1 LGHDT and CDR2 YNNKEL (reference sequence). Trimming stripped 3 bases from V and 0 bases from J, with 15 bases between. CDR3 sequence (DNA): TGTGCCAGCAGCCAGCTACCGACACCTATCTCTGGAAACACCATATATTTT. This encodes CASSQLPTPISGNTIYF.

The chain joins TRBV18 to TRBJ2-1, with D perhaps TRBD1 (5 bases). Trimming stripped 3 bases from V and 5 bases from J, with 17 bases between. Germline V gene sequence: CDR1 KGHSH, CDR2 LQKENI. The CDR3 covers 16 residues. Here the CDR3 DNA reads TGTGCCAGCTCACCTCCAGGGAACAGGTTCGACAATGAGCAGTTCTTC. Translated: CASSPPGNRFDNEQFF.

Written as DNA, the CDR3 is TGTGCCAGCAGTGAATTTGGGAGAAACGAGCAGTACTTC. Protein sequence: CASSEFGRNEQYF. The rearrangement joins TRBV25-1 to TRBJ2-7; maybe TRBD2 (5 bases). Deletions cut 1 base from V and 5 bases from J, with 9 bases between. CDR1 MGHDK and CDR2 SYGVNS come from the germline V gene. The CDR3 is 13 amino acids.

The chain has TRBV11-2 and TRBJ2-2, with 9 bases fitting TRBD2. The CDR3 spans 15 residues. V shed 1 base and J 7 bases; nucleotides not matched to a gene: 4. CDR1 and CDR2 from the germline V gene are SGHAT and FQNNGV. The CDR3: CASSLVISGGGELFF. The CDR3 region has the DNA TGTGCCAGCAGCTTAGTCATTAGCGGGGGCGGGGAGCTGTTTTTT.

This clone was observed a few times. The rearrangement links TRBV3-1 (or the pseudogene TRBV3-2) to TRBJ1-2, with 7 bases lining up with TRBD1. Germline V gene lookup returns CDR1 LGHDT and CDR2 YNNKEL (reference sequence). The CDR3 consists of 13 residues. J lost 1 base, V lost 4 bases, and 0 bases had no gene match. In nucleotides, the CDR3 is TGTGCCAGCAGCCGGGACAGTAACTATGGCTACACCTTC. Translation gives CASSRDSNYGYTF.

The chain joins TRBV27 to TRBJ2-3; D unclear. V shed 5 bases and J shed 6 bases, with 15 bases lying between them. Germline CDR1 reads MNHEY; CDR2 reads SMNVEV (reference sequence). The CDR3 spans 14 residues. CDR3 residues: CASSPRPFRDTQYF. The CDR3 coding sequence is TGTGCCAGCAGTCCACGACCCTTCAGGGATACGCAGTATTTT.

V is TRBV2 and J is TRBJ2-7; 8 positions match TRBD2. Trimming cost V 4 bases and J 1 base; bases outside gene matches: 3. CDR3 length equals 14 residues. Germline values: CDR1 SNHLY, CDR2 FYNNEI. This CDR3 is CASSAGGASYEQYF. In DNA form, the CDR3 reads TGTGCCAGCAGTGCGGGGGGGGCGTCCTACGAGCAGTACTTC.

This chain uses TRBV30 with TRBJ2-5; a possible D gene is TRBD2 (6 bases). The CDR3 is made up of 13 amino acids. Between the trimmed V and J ends, which lost 5 bases and 5 bases, there was a span of 15 bases. Per germline, CDR1 GTSNPN and CDR2 SVGIG (reference sequence). DNA for the CDR3: TGTGCCTGGGAGGTTGGGACTCGGGAGACCCAGTACTTC. Residues: CAWEVGTRETQYF.

The rearrangement links TRBV2 to TRBJ1-2; 8 bases are shared with TRBD1. Germline-derived CDR1 and CDR2 are SNHLY and FYNNEI. The CDR3 is 12 residues long. Unmatched junction bases numbered 5, after V lost 8 bases and J lost 6 bases. The CDR3: CASGQGAHGYTF. Here the CDR3 DNA reads TGTGCCAGCGGGCAGGGGGCTCATGGCTACACCTTC.

The chain employs TRBV18 and TRBJ1-1; the match to TRBD1 covers 7 bases. There are 13 residues in the CDR3. CDR1 and CDR2 (germline): KGHSH, LQKENI. The junction had 11 bases not matched to a gene; V was cut back by 6 bases and J by 10 bases. For the CDR3, the DNA is TGTGCCAGCTCTCCTAACGGGGACAGTTTAGCTTTCTTT. Translated, it gives CASSPNGDSLAFF.

This sequence joins TRBV6-1 and TRBJ1-1; 8 bases align to TRBD1. This CDR3 region has 15 residues. The germline CDR1 and CDR2 sequences are MNHNS and SASEGT. Trimming took 2 bases from V and 5 from J; bases not matched to a gene: 7. CDR3 sequence: CASSERGRGQTEAFF. CDR3 coding DNA: TGTGCCAGCAGTGAAAGGGGCAGGGGGCAGACTGAAGCTTTCTTT.

This rearrangement joins TRBV14 to TRBJ2-1; TRBD1 matches at 10 bases. V gave up 0 bases and J gave up 7 bases; unmatched junction bases: 6. Germline values: CDR1 SGHDN, CDR2 FVKESK. The CDR3 loop spans 16 amino acids. DNA for the CDR3: TGTGCCAGCAGCCAAGATCTGGGACAGGGGCCGAATGAGCAGTTCTTC. Amino acid sequence: CASSQDLGQGPNEQFF.

This clone has only one observation. V is TRBV11-2 and J is TRBJ2-3, with D possibly matching TRBD2 (5 bases). V lost 0 bases, J lost 0 bases, and 16 bases lay in between. Per germline, CDR1 SGHAT and CDR2 FQNNGV. The CDR3 covers 18 residues. CDR3 DNA: TGTGCCAGCAGCTTAGATATGCCCAGCGGCCCCAGCACAGATACGCAGTATTTT. Translated, it gives CASSLDMPSGPSTDTQYF. Drawing the rest from reference TRBV11-2 and TRBJ2-3, the complete variable domain is EAGVAQSPRYKIIEKRQSVAFWCNPISGHATLYWYQQILGQGPKLLIQFQNNGVVDDSQLPKDRFSAERLKGVDSTLKIQPAKLEDSAVYLCASSLDMPSGPSTDTQYFGPGTRLTVL.

The chain uses TRBV27 and TRBJ1-1, with a possible D match to TRBD1 (5 bases). The CDR3 runs to 13 residues. Germline V gene lookup returns CDR1 MNHEY and CDR2 SMNVEV (reference sequence). Trimming left V 6 bases short and J 0 bases short, with 8 bases between. CDR3 region: CASRDSMNTEAFF. CDR3 nucleotides: TGTGCCAGCAGAGACAGCATGAACACTGAAGCTTTCTTT.

The CDR3 spells CASGPEIKVQKAFF. Here the CDR3 DNA reads TGCGCCAGCGGGCCCGAGATAAAGGTCCAGAAAGCTTTCTTT. The J gene is TRBJ1-1, the V gene TRBV4-1; D is unclear. Germline V lookup: CDR1 MGHRA, CDR2 YSYEKL. The CDR3 covers 14 residues. Trimming removed 8 bases from V and 9 bases from J, with 22 bases in between.

This clone was seen a few times. The chain employs TRBV7-9 and TRBJ1-5; no reliable D call. Trimming took 4 bases from V and 5 from J, leaving 9 bases between them. The CDR3 is 13 residues long. The germline CDR1 and CDR2 sequences are SEHNR and FQNEAQ (reference sequence). DNA of the CDR3: TGTGCCAGCAGCTGGGGAGCGGATCAGCCCCAGCATTTT. Encoded protein: CASSWGADQPQHF. The variable domain in full, completed from reference TRBV7-9 and TRBJ1-5, reads DTGVSQNPRHKITKRGQNVTFRCDPISEHNRLYWYRQTLGQGPEFLTYFQNEAQLEKSRLLSDRFSAERPKGSFSTLEIQRTEQGDSAMYLCASSWGADQPQHFGDGTRLSIL.

In the case of this clone: Other DNA sequences in this sample translate to the same CDR3. This chain uses TRBV30 with TRBJ2-5, with 9 bases that match TRBD2. There are 15 residues in the CDR3. J gave up 5 bases and V 3 bases, and 10 bases lay outside the gene matches. CDR1 GTSNPN and CDR2 SVGIG come from the germline V gene (reference sequence). The CDR3 DNA sequence: TGTGCCTGGAGGGTCTGGCGGGGGGGCCGGGAGACCCAGTACTTC. Protein product: CAWRVWRGGRETQYF.

Only a few counts were recorded for this clone. In DNA form, the CDR3 reads TGTGCCTGGAGTGTAAAGATAGCGGACTCCTACAATGAGCAGTTCTTC. The encoded protein is CAWSVKIADSYNEQFF. This chain uses TRBV30 with TRBJ2-1; possibly TRBD2 for D (6 bases). CDR1 and CDR2 from the germline V gene are GTSNPN and SVGIG (reference sequence). The CDR3 is made up of 16 amino acids. Trimming shortened V by 0 bases and J by 0 bases, and 12 bases separated the two germline ends.

The sample holds one count of this clone. This chain links TRBV7-9 with TRBJ1-2; the D gene is possibly TRBD1 (5 bases). There are 13 residues in the CDR3. CDR1 SEHNR and CDR2 FQNEAQ come from the germline V gene (reference sequence). Trimming stripped 2 bases from V and 7 bases from J, with 11 bases between. CDR3 loop: CASSLSREAGYTF. The CDR3 nucleotides read TGTGCCAGCAGCTTAAGCAGGGAGGCTGGCTACACCTTC.

This rearrangement joins TRBV4-2 to TRBJ2-3; possible D gene TRBD1, 6 bases. Germline CDR1 LGHNA, CDR2 YNFKEQ. The CDR3 consists of 17 residues. Trimming shortened V by 0 bases and J by 6 bases, and 19 bases separated the two germline ends. The CDR3 region is CASSQEEGGTAWDTQYF. DNA for the CDR3: TGTGCCAGCAGCCAAGAAGAAGGGGGAACCGCGTGGGATACGCAGTATTTT.

The chain recombines TRBV25-1 with TRBJ1-2; D perhaps matches TRBD1 (5 bases). The germline CDR1 and CDR2 sequences are MGHDK and SYGVNS. This CDR3 comprises 14 residues. Trimming took 2 bases from V and 5 from J, leaving 12 bases between them. The CDR3 protein is CASSEGADIYGYTF. Here the CDR3 DNA reads TGTGCCAGCAGTGAAGGGGCAGACATATATGGCTACACCTTC.